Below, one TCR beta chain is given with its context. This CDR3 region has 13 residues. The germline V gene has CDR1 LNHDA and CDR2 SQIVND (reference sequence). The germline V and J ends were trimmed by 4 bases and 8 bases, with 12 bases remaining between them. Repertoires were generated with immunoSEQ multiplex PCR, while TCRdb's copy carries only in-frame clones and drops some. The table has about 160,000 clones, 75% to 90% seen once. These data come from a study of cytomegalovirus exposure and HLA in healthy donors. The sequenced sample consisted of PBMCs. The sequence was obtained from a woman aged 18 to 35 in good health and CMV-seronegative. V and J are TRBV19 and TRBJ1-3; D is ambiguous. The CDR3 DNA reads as TGTGCCAGTAGTACTAGCCTCATGGACACCATATATTTT. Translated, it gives CASSTSLMDTIYF.